These 30 T cell receptor beta chains share one sample of origin, sequenced in a study of shared clonotypes between healthy human individuals. The data were produced by immunoSEQ multiplex PCR, yet TCRdb's version contains in-frame clones alone and is incomplete. The table lists millions of clones, roughly 92% of them singletons. Sequencing was performed on naive CD4+ T cells sorted from blood. Subset noted: CD45RA+ positively selected. These receptors came from a young man in good health.

V is TRBV7-3 and J is TRBJ2-7; a possible D gene is TRBD2 (6 bases). Trimming pared 7 bases from V and 6 bases from J, leaving 22 bases between. The length of the CDR3 is 15 residues. Per the germline V gene, CDR1 is SGHTA and CDR2 is FQGTGA. DNA of the CDR3: TGTGCCAGCATCCCAAGGAGGGTGGAAGCCGTCGAGCAGTACTTC. Amino acids: CASIPRRVEAVEQYF.

V and J are TRBV28 and TRBJ1-5; no clear D gene. V gave up 6 bases and J gave up 2 bases, with 17 bases separating them. This CDR3 is 16 amino acids long. Germline CDR1 reads MDHEN; CDR2 reads SYDVKM. CDR3 DNA: TGTGCCAGCAGAGCAGACCTCGGAAGTCGCAATCAGCCCCAGCATTTT. This sequence encodes CASRADLGSRNQPQHF.

The chain employs TRBV30 and TRBJ2-3; 7 nucleotides agree with TRBD2. This CDR3 is 15 amino acids long. Germline V gives CDR1 GTSNPN, CDR2 SVGIG (reference sequence). Unmatched junction bases numbered 4, after V lost 0 bases and J lost 1 base. CDR3 nucleotides: TGTGCCTGGAGTGTACGGGGGGTGGGCACAGATACGCAGTATTTT. As protein: CAWSVRGVGTDTQYF.

This clone has a handful of counts. This chain links TRBV10-3 with TRBJ1-1; D gene uncertain. CDR1 ENHRY and CDR2 SYGVKD come from the germline V gene. V dropped 9 bases and J dropped 5 bases, with 16 bases sitting between them. The CDR3 contains 13 residues. DNA of the CDR3: TGTGCCATTGAAAGGCAGTACGGAACTGAAGCTTTCTTT. Translated, it gives CAIERQYGTEAFF.

The CDR3 here is CASSYARDSYEQYF. In nucleotides, the CDR3 is TGTGCCAGCAGTTATGCCCGGGACAGCTACGAGCAGTACTTC. The chain has TRBV2 and TRBJ2-7; 7 nucleotides agree with TRBD1. Germline V gives CDR1 SNHLY, CDR2 FYNNEI. V lost 5 bases, J lost 3 bases, and 7 bases stayed unmatched. The CDR3 consists of 14 residues.

The chain uses TRBV10-1 and TRBJ2-1, with a weak D call TRBD2 (6 bases). Germline CDR1 reads WNHNN; CDR2 reads SYGVQD (reference sequence). The CDR3 contains 14 residues. V was pared by 0 bases and J by 7 bases, with 10 bases between. CDR3 amino acids: CASSESLGGNEQFF. The CDR3 DNA sequence: TGCGCCAGCAGTGAGTCTTTGGGGGGAAATGAGCAGTTCTTC.

This chain joins TRBV7-8 and TRBJ2-2; D may be TRBD1 (6 bases). The CDR3 contains 14 residues. The ends were cut back, 5 bases at V and 4 bases at J, with 11 bases in the middle. Per germline, CDR1 SGHVS and CDR2 FQNEAQ. The CDR3 is CASSPQGVTGELFF. CDR3 DNA: TGTGCCAGCAGCCCACAGGGTGTCACCGGGGAGCTGTTTTTT.

This rearrangement joins TRBV10-3 to TRBJ2-2; TRBD1 agrees at 7 bases. Germline CDR1 ENHRY, CDR2 SYGVKD. Trimming at V came to 4 bases and at J to 5 bases, leaving 13 bases not matched to a gene. The CDR3 has 17 amino acids. The CDR3 DNA is TGTGCCATCAGTGGCTCCGGAACAGGGGACGGGACCGGGGAGCTGTTTTTT. It yields the protein CAISGSGTGDGTGELFF.

The chain uses TRBV5-1 and TRBJ1-6; maybe TRBD1 (6 bases). This CDR3 spans 16 amino acids. Germline V gives CDR1 SGHRS, CDR2 YFSETQ. The V gene lost 1 base and the J gene lost 8 bases, with 16 bases spanning the gap. The CDR3 sequence: CASSLLRGAIDSPLHF. The CDR3 nucleotides read TGCGCCAGCAGCTTGTTGCGGGGGGCAATTGATTCACCCCTCCACTTT. Combining the CDR3 with reference TRBV5-1 and TRBJ1-6 gives the whole variable domain KAGVTQTPRYLIKTRGQQVTLSCSPISGHRSVSWYQQTPGQGLQFLFEYFSETQRNKGNFPGRFSGRQFSNSRSEMNVSTLELGDSALYLCASSLLRGAIDSPLHFGNGTRLTVT.

CDR3 protein: CASNARPGAPQHF. Written as DNA, the CDR3 is TGTGCCAGTAACGCCCGGCCCGGGGCGCCCCAGCATTTT. The V call is TRBV19, the J call TRBJ1-5, with D possibly being TRBD1 (5 bases). The CDR3 sequence is 13 residues long. CDR1 and CDR2 from the germline V gene are LNHDA and SQIVND (reference sequence). Trimming cost V 7 bases and J 9 bases, with 16 bases left between them.

V usage is TRBV7-2 and J usage is TRBJ2-1, with D perhaps TRBD2 (5 bases). The germline V gene encodes CDR1 SGHTA and CDR2 FQGNSA. The CDR3 runs to 15 residues. V lost 1 base and J 8 bases, leaving 15 bases between the germline ends. The CDR3 region is CASSLEGGLHHEQFF. CDR3 sequence (DNA): TGTGCCAGCAGCTTAGAGGGTGGACTGCACCATGAGCAGTTCTTC.

The chain links TRBV6-1 to TRBJ2-7, with TRBD1 matching over 9 bases. Trimming removed 6 bases from V and 5 bases from J; junction bases left unmatched: 11. Germline V gene data show CDR1 as MNHNS and CDR2 as SASEGT. The CDR3 length is 15 residues. CDR3 residues: CASRLPGQGGHEQYF. The CDR3 nucleotides read TGTGCCAGCAGACTTCCGGGACAGGGAGGCCACGAGCAGTACTTC.

The chain couples TRBV10-3 to TRBJ2-5; a possible D gene is TRBD2 (5 bases). Per the germline V gene, CDR1 is ENHRY and CDR2 is SYGVKD. The CDR3 has 13 amino acids. V shed 7 bases and J shed 5 bases, with 14 bases lying between them. CDR3 in amino acids: CAIKGGSGETQYF. The CDR3 region has the DNA TGTGCCATCAAAGGAGGTTCGGGGGAGACCCAGTACTTC.

J is TRBJ2-1 and V is TRBV19; TRBD2 agrees at 7 bases. The CDR3 length is 14 residues. The germline gives CDR1 LNHDA, CDR2 SQIVND (reference sequence). J was trimmed by 6 bases and V by 3 bases; bases with no gene match: 5. The CDR3 region has the DNA TGTGCCAGTAGTATGCTTGGACTAGGCAATGAGCAGTTCTTC. As protein: CASSMLGLGNEQFF.

V is TRBV5-1 and J is TRBJ2-3; TRBD2 might be the D (5 bases). The ends were cut back, 5 bases at V and 10 bases at J, with 17 bases in the middle. This CDR3 is built from 13 residues. CDR1 and CDR2 (germline): SGHRS, YFSETQ. CDR3 sequence: CASRFDGNGAQYF. CDR3 sequence (DNA): TGCGCCAGCAGATTTGACGGGAATGGTGCGCAGTATTTT.

CDR3 in amino acids: CASSWVSFNYGYTF. The CDR3 DNA sequence: TGTGCCAGCAGTTGGGTCTCATTTAATTATGGCTACACCTTC. This chain connects TRBV28 to TRBJ1-2; D unresolved. CDR3 length equals 14 residues. Germline assignment: CDR1 MDHEN and CDR2 SYDVKM. Trimming cost V 4 bases and J 5 bases, with 14 bases left between them.

V usage is TRBV27 and J usage is TRBJ1-4; 8 bases fit TRBD1. Germline lookup yields CDR1 MNHEY and CDR2 SMNVEV (reference sequence). V was pared by 1 base and J by 8 bases, with 6 bases of the junction left unmatched. The CDR3 has 15 residues. The CDR3 is CASSLFRTGREKLFF. In nucleotides, the CDR3 is TGTGCCAGCAGTTTATTCCGGACAGGGCGGGAAAAACTGTTTTTT.

The chain recombines TRBV6-1 with TRBJ1-1; 10 nucleotides line up with TRBD1. Per germline, CDR1 MNHNS and CDR2 SASEGT. The CDR3 extends over 15 amino acids. V lost 4 bases, J lost 3 bases, and 5 bases stayed unmatched. In nucleotides, the CDR3 is TGTGCCAGCAGTGGGACAGGGGGAGCGGACACTGAAGCTTTCTTT. Residues: CASSGTGGADTEAFF.

About this clone itself: Other DNA variants within this sample encode the same CDR3. In DNA form, the CDR3 reads TGTGCCAGCCGAAGCTCTGGAAACACCATATATTTT. Its translation is CASRSSGNTIYF. The chain uses TRBV6-5 and TRBJ1-3, with no clear D. Trimming took off 8 bases at V and 0 bases at J, with 5 bases between the two ends. This CDR3 has 12 residues. CDR1 and CDR2 (germline): MNHEY, SVGAGI.

V gene TRBV18 combines with J gene TRBJ1-2, with 9 nucleotides matching TRBD1. After removal of 4 bases from V and 2 bases from J, the junction contained 8 bases not matched to a gene. CDR3 length equals 16 residues. Germline CDR1 and CDR2: KGHSH and LQKENI. DNA for the CDR3: TGTGCCAGCTCACAAAACCCGGGACAGGGAAACTATGGCTACACCTTC. Translation: CASSQNPGQGNYGYTF.

J is TRBJ2-5 and V is TRBV7-2; D unclear. Germline V gene sequence: CDR1 SGHTA, CDR2 FQGNSA. CDR3 length equals 14 residues. Trimming took 2 bases from V and 4 from J, leaving 11 bases between them. In DNA form, the CDR3 reads TGTGCCAGCAGCTTATTAGGCCTAGGAGAGACCCAGTACTTC. Its protein is CASSLLGLGETQYF.

Turning to this clone: Other DNA sequences in the sample encode the same CDR3. The chain is built from TRBV5-1 and TRBJ1-1; D remains unclear. The V gene lost 0 bases and the J gene lost 7 bases, with 4 bases spanning the gap. From germline, CDR1 is SGHRS and CDR2 YFSETQ. The CDR3 totals 11 residues. The CDR3 sequence: CASSLASEAFF. CDR3 nucleotide sequence: TGCGCCAGCAGCTTGGCTAGTGAAGCTTTCTTT.

This rearrangement joins TRBV4-1 to TRBJ2-3, with a weak D call TRBD1 (6 bases). The V gene lost 4 bases and the J gene lost 5 bases, with 19 bases spanning the gap. The CDR3 sequence is 16 residues long. CDR1 is MGHRA and CDR2 is YSYEKL in the germline V gene. CDR3 DNA sequence: TGCGCCAGCAGCCCGCGGAGCACAGGGAGCCAAGATACGCAGTATTTT. Its translation: CASSPRSTGSQDTQYF.

The rearrangement uses TRBV29-1 and TRBJ1-3; tentatively, D is TRBD1 (5 bases). Germline values: CDR1 SQVTM, CDR2 ANQGSEA. V was trimmed by 3 bases and J by 0 bases, leaving 9 bases between them. The CDR3 is 14 residues long. CDR3 bases: TGCAGCGTTGACGGCGGGGCCTCTGGAAACACCATATATTTT. Translation gives CSVDGGASGNTIYF.

The CDR3 region has the DNA TGCAGCGTTGGGTTGAAGCGGGCCACCTACAATGAGCAGTTCTTC. This gives the protein CSVGLKRATYNEQFF. The J gene is TRBJ2-1, the V gene TRBV29-1, with a possible D match to TRBD2 (6 bases). Germline values: CDR1 SQVTM, CDR2 ANQGSEA. V was shortened by 4 bases and J by 2 bases, with 15 bases between the two germline ends. The CDR3 totals 15 residues.

This clone was seen only a few times. The chain joins TRBV25-1 to TRBJ1-5; D gene unclear. Deletions cut 3 bases from V and 5 bases from J, with 5 bases between. Germline CDR1 MGHDK, CDR2 SYGVNS. This CDR3 comprises 12 residues. CDR3 nucleotides: TGTGCCAGCAGTGAGGCCGATCAGCCCCAGCATTTT. This encodes CASSEADQPQHF.

The V and J genes are TRBV7-9 and TRBJ2-3, with D uncertain. Germline CDR1 and CDR2: SEHNR and FQNEAQ (reference sequence). This CDR3 has 11 residues. The V end lost 8 bases, the J end lost 4 bases, and 7 bases lay between the germline ends. The CDR3: CASGYSDTQYF. DNA of the CDR3: TGTGCCAGCGGATACTCAGATACGCAGTATTTT.

The chain is built from TRBV25-1 and TRBJ1-2; tentative D call: TRBD1 (5 bases). The CDR3 extends over 15 amino acids. Germline CDR1 reads MGHDK; CDR2 reads SYGVNS. V dropped 1 base and J dropped 4 bases, with 13 bases sitting between them. CDR3 coding DNA: TGTGCCAGCAGTGAATTCGGTGGGGGAGTCTATGGCTACACCTTC. This sequence encodes CASSEFGGGVYGYTF.

The chain couples TRBV5-1 to TRBJ2-4; D may be TRBD1 (5 bases). The germline V gene encodes CDR1 SGHRS and CDR2 YFSETQ. The CDR3 is 14 residues long. V was trimmed by 7 bases and J by 6 bases, leaving 17 bases between them. The CDR3: CASGSGSQGNIQYF. The CDR3 DNA sequence: TGCGCCAGCGGGTCAGGGTCCCAAGGAAACATTCAGTACTTC.

The chain recombines TRBV18 with TRBJ2-7, with TRBD1 matching over 10 bases. This CDR3 is built from 14 residues. V lost 4 bases, J lost 5 bases, and 5 bases stayed unmatched. CDR1 and CDR2 from the germline V gene are KGHSH and LQKENI. CDR3 in DNA: TGTGCCAGCTCACGGGACAGGGGTGGCAACGAGCAGTACTTC. It is translated as CASSRDRGGNEQYF.